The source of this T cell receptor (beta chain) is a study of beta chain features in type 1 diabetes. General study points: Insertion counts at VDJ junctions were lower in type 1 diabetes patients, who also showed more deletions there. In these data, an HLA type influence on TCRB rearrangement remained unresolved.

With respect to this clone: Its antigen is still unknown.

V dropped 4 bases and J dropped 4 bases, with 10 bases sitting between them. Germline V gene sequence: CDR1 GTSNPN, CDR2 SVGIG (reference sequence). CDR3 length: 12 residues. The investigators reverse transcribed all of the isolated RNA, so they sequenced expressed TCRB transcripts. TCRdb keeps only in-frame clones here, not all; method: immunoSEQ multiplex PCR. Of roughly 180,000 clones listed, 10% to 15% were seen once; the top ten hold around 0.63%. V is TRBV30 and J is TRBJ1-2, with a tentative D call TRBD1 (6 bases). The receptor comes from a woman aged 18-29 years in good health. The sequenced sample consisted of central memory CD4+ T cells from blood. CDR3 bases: TGTGCCTGGAAAACAGGGATCTATGGCTACACCTTC. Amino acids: CAWKTGIYGYTF.